What follows are 21 T cell receptor beta chains derived from one specimen sequenced in a study of cytomegalovirus exposure and HLA in healthy donors. Produced via immunoSEQ multiplex PCR; TCRdb's table is partial and in-frame only. The sample includes approximately 160,000 clones, less than 90% of them seen just once. The sample consisted of PBMCs. Receptors were obtained from a woman aged 18-30 years in good health and CMV-seronegative.

The J gene is TRBJ1-1, the V gene TRBV30, with a weak D call TRBD1 (5 bases). The germline V gene encodes CDR1 GTSNPN and CDR2 SVGIG (reference sequence). The CDR3 covers 12 residues. V lost 0 bases to trimming and J lost 6 bases, with 8 bases between them. In nucleotides, the CDR3 is TGTGCCTGGAGTGTACCGGGGGCTGAAGCTTTCTTT. This translates into CAWSVPGAEAFF.

The chain has TRBV27 and TRBJ1-5, with 7 bases lining up with TRBD1. Germline V gene data show CDR1 as MNHEY and CDR2 as SMNVEV (reference sequence). CDR3 size: 15 residues. The J segment lost 5 bases and the V segment lost 3 bases, leaving 7 bases of the junction unmatched. CDR3 amino acids: CASSFSGGEYQPQHF. CDR3 nucleotide sequence: TGTGCCAGCAGTTTCTCAGGGGGAGAGTATCAGCCCCAGCATTTT.

This chain joins TRBV5-1 and TRBJ2-5; TRBD2 agrees at 14 bases. Trimming cost V 2 bases and J 2 bases; bases outside gene matches: 8. This CDR3 is built from 18 residues. Per germline, CDR1 SGHRS and CDR2 YFSETQ. The CDR3 sequence is CASSLGTSGSPWQETQYF. CDR3 bases: TGCGCCAGCAGCTTAGGGACTAGCGGGAGTCCTTGGCAAGAGACCCAGTACTTC.

V gene TRBV29-1 combines with J gene TRBJ2-1, with 9 bases that match TRBD2. The V and J ends lost 6 bases and 10 bases, in that order; junction bases with no gene match: 4. The germline V gene encodes CDR1 SQVTM and CDR2 ANQGSEA. This CDR3 spans 11 amino acids. The CDR3 DNA reads as TGCAGCGTGCCCCTAGCGGGAGAGCAGTTCTTC. The encoded protein is CSVPLAGEQFF.

The chain employs TRBV7-2 and TRBJ2-7; 9 bases fit TRBD2. After removal of 1 base from V and 2 bases from J, the junction contained 0 bases not matched to a gene. The V gene's germline CDR1 is SGHTA and CDR2 FQGNSA. The CDR3 has 14 residues. CDR3 in amino acids: CASSLGLAAYEQYF. In nucleotides, the CDR3 is TGTGCCAGCAGCTTAGGACTAGCGGCCTACGAGCAGTACTTC.

V is TRBV7-6 and J is TRBJ2-5, with D unclear. The CDR3 is 13 amino acids. The V and J ends lost 3 bases and 0 bases respectively, with 5 bases between them. Germline V gene sequence: CDR1 SGHVS, CDR2 FNYEAQ. The CDR3 region has the DNA TGTGCCAGCAGCTTTGGAGACCAAGAGACCCAGTACTTC. This codes for CASSFGDQETQYF.

This chain uses TRBV30 with TRBJ2-7; 9 bases are shared with TRBD1. This CDR3 spans 14 amino acids. V gave up 0 bases and J gave up 5 bases; unmatched junction bases: 5. Germline V gives CDR1 GTSNPN, CDR2 SVGIG (reference sequence). The DNA for the CDR3 is TGTGCCTGGAGTGTACAGGGGGCTCTCAACGAGCAGTACTTC. Translating it yields CAWSVQGALNEQYF.

This sequence joins TRBV7-2 and TRBJ2-1; 7 nucleotides align to TRBD2. From germline, CDR1 is SGHTA and CDR2 FQGNSA. The CDR3 extends over 18 amino acids. With V trimmed by 2 bases and J by 4 bases, 14 bases remained unmatched. Written as DNA, the CDR3 is TGTGCCAGCAGCTTATCTTCCTTCAAGCGGGATGGTTACAATGAGCAGTTCTTC. It is translated as CASSLSSFKRDGYNEQFF.

The chain combines TRBV5-1 with TRBJ1-4; the D is unclear. The CDR3 extends over 14 amino acids. Germline-derived CDR1 and CDR2 are SGHRS and YFSETQ. V was cut by 3 bases and J by 0 bases, with 6 bases left in between. CDR3 coding DNA: TGCGCCAGCAGCTCTTTTTCAACTAATGAAAAACTGTTTTTT. Translation gives CASSSFSTNEKLFF.

The V call is TRBV27, the J call TRBJ2-7, with a tentative D call TRBD2 (7 bases). The CDR3 extends over 17 amino acids. Per germline, CDR1 MNHEY and CDR2 SMNVEV (reference sequence). V dropped 5 bases and J dropped 3 bases, with 23 bases sitting between them. The CDR3 here is CASSPREGGDVHYEQYF. The CDR3 nucleotides are TGTGCCAGCAGTCCCAGGGAGGGGGGCGACGTACACTACGAGCAGTACTTC.

The genes are TRBV30 and TRBJ2-7; D gene unclear. Looked up from germline, CDR1 is GTSNPN and CDR2 is SVGIG (reference sequence). CDR3 length: 11 residues. Deletions cut 1 base from V and 7 bases from J, with 8 bases between. CDR3 residues: CAWSDQWEQYF. DNA for the CDR3: TGTGCCTGGAGTGACCAGTGGGAGCAGTACTTC.

This chain uses TRBV5-4 with TRBJ1-2; D uncertain. Germline V lookup: CDR1 SGHNT, CDR2 YYREEE (reference sequence). V lost 4 bases, J lost 4 bases, and 8 bases lay in between. This CDR3 is built from 12 residues. The CDR3 loop is CASSIDSYGYTF. The CDR3 bases are TGTGCCAGCAGCATTGACTCCTATGGCTACACCTTC.

J is TRBJ2-1 and V is TRBV5-1, with D tentatively TRBD2 (6 bases). From germline, CDR1 is SGHRS and CDR2 YFSETQ. Deletions cut 2 bases from V and 9 bases from J, with 18 bases between. The CDR3 sequence is 15 residues long. Here the CDR3 reads CASSFGGSKGSEQFF. DNA of the CDR3: TGCGCCAGCAGCTTTGGGGGGTCCAAAGGTAGTGAGCAGTTCTTC.

The gene calls are TRBV5-4 and TRBJ2-2, with D uncertain. The CDR3 length is 13 residues. CDR1 and CDR2 from the germline V gene are SGHNT and YYREEE (reference sequence). Deletions cut 2 bases from V and 3 bases from J, with 5 bases between. The CDR3 region is CASSLSDTGELFF. As DNA, the CDR3 is TGTGCCAGCAGCTTATCCGACACCGGGGAGCTGTTTTTT.

This clone was recorded only once. The chain uses TRBV7-3 and TRBJ2-1; perhaps TRBD1 as D (5 bases). The germline gives CDR1 SGHTA, CDR2 FQGTGA. The V end was cut by 2 bases, the J end by 0 bases, with 14 bases between. This CDR3 has 17 residues. The CDR3 is CASSLYRADSSYNEQFF. The CDR3 DNA reads TGTGCCAGCAGCTTATATAGAGCCGACAGCTCCTACAATGAGCAGTTCTTC.

This chain uses TRBV10-3 with TRBJ1-6; no reliable D call. Trimming left V 2 bases short and J 10 bases short, with 12 bases between. This CDR3 has 14 amino acids. CDR1 and CDR2 from the germline V gene are ENHRY and SYGVKD. In nucleotides, the CDR3 is TGTGCCATCAGTGAGGAACAGAAAGAATCACCCCTCCACTTT. Its translation is CAISEEQKESPLHF.

The chain carries TRBV27 and TRBJ2-5; 11 nucleotides agree with TRBD1. The germline CDR1 and CDR2 sequences are MNHEY and SMNVEV (reference sequence). V was clipped by 6 bases and J by 5 bases; unmatched bases: 5. The CDR3 spans 14 residues. CDR3 nucleotides: TGTGCCAGCAGCGGACAGGGGGCAGGGGAGACCCAGTACTTC. It is translated as CASSGQGAGETQYF.

The chain links TRBV25-1 to TRBJ1-1, with 7 bases that match TRBD1. The junction had 8 bases not matched to a gene; V was cut back by 8 bases and J by 5 bases. The CDR3 spans 13 residues. Germline CDR1 MGHDK, CDR2 SYGVNS. The CDR3 region has the DNA TGTGCCAGCGCCGACAGGGAGCATACTGAAGCTTTCTTT. It encodes CASADREHTEAFF.

This clone came up once. This chain uses TRBV9 with TRBJ2-1; a possible D gene is TRBD2 (6 bases). The CDR3 contains 15 residues. V was pared by 0 bases and J by 3 bases, with 10 bases between. Germline values: CDR1 SGDLS, CDR2 YYNGEE. CDR3 nucleotides: TGTGCCAGCAGCGTAGGGAGTAGCGGCTACAATGAGCAGTTCTTC. Its translation is CASSVGSSGYNEQFF.

This chain links TRBV4-1 with TRBJ2-7; possible D gene TRBD2, 5 bases. Germline-derived CDR1 and CDR2 are MGHRA and YSYEKL. Trimming took 3 bases from V and 1 from J, leaving 19 bases between them. This CDR3 comprises 17 residues. In DNA, the CDR3 is TGCGCCAGCAGCCAGACCACCGGAGGTTTGGGGTCCTACGAGCAGTACTTC. This encodes CASSQTTGGLGSYEQYF.

The chain carries TRBV5-1 and TRBJ2-7, with D perhaps matching TRBD1 (6 bases). The germline CDR1 and CDR2 sequences are SGHRS and YFSETQ. V was shortened by 4 bases and J by 9 bases, with 17 bases between the two germline ends. The CDR3 covers 13 residues. The CDR3 region is CASSQLQGQGQYF. The CDR3 DNA follows: TGCGCCAGCAGCCAACTTCAGGGGCAAGGGCAGTACTTC.